One sample yielded the 30 T cell receptor beta chains listed below, sequenced in a study of cytotoxic CD8 clonotypes in ibrutinib-treated CLL. Data came from immunoSEQ multiplex PCR; TCRdb stores just in-frame clones and leaves some out. The sample has approximately 320,000 clones; roughly 70% are singletons. Here the sequenced sample was PBMCs, taken after 36 months of ibrutinib treatment. The receptors stem from a human donor with chronic lymphocytic leukemia.

This clone has only one observation. The J gene is TRBJ2-7, the V gene TRBV2, with no clear D. Germline V gene data show CDR1 as SNHLY and CDR2 as FYNNEI. CDR3 length equals 13 residues. V lost 6 bases and J lost 0, with 9 bases in between. The CDR3 is CASSGGSSYEQYF. DNA of the CDR3: TGTGCCAGCAGCGGCGGTAGCTCCTACGAGCAGTACTTC.

This clone was seen a few times. This chain joins TRBV6-4 and TRBJ1-6, with D perhaps matching TRBD1 (5 bases). This CDR3 spans 14 amino acids. Germline V gene data show CDR1 as MRHNA and CDR2 as SNTAGT. Trimming took off 2 bases at V and 9 bases at J, with 11 bases between the two ends. Written as DNA, the CDR3 is TGTGCCAGCAGTGACCGGGGGTTTGGTTCACCCCTCCACTTT. The encoded protein is CASSDRGFGSPLHF.

CDR3 amino acids: CASSRTLGEQFF. The CDR3 region has the DNA TGTGCCAGCAGCCGCACCCTTGGGGAGCAGTTCTTC. This chain joins TRBV9 and TRBJ2-1; D call uncertain. The CDR3 sequence is 12 residues long. Per the germline V gene, CDR1 is SGDLS and CDR2 is YYNGEE. V lost 4 bases and J lost 10, with 12 bases in between.

This clone came up a few times. V usage is TRBV6-1 and J usage is TRBJ1-6; TRBD1 matches at 9 bases. The junction had 11 bases not matched to a gene; V was cut back by 4 bases and J by 10 bases. The length of the CDR3 is 16 residues. CDR1 MNHNS and CDR2 SASEGT come from the germline V gene. The CDR3 sequence: CASSVQGALGYSPLHF. The CDR3 nucleotides read TGTGCCAGCAGTGTACAGGGGGCTCTCGGGTACTCACCCCTCCACTTT.

The chain joins TRBV15 to TRBJ2-2; D not resolved. The CDR3 length is 14 residues. The germline V gene has CDR1 LNHNV and CDR2 YYDKDF (reference sequence). V lost 0 bases and J lost 0, with 2 bases in between. DNA for the CDR3: TGTGCCACCAGCAGAGATGCGAACACCGGGGAGCTGTTTTTT. It translates to CATSRDANTGELFF.

The genes are TRBV6-1 and TRBJ2-7, with 7 bases that match TRBD2. V was clipped by 3 bases and J by 2 bases; unmatched bases: 4. Germline CDR1 MNHNS, CDR2 SASEGT. CDR3 size: 14 residues. Here the CDR3 DNA reads TGTGCCAGCAGTGATTGGGAGGGCCCCTACGAGCAGTACTTC. Residues: CASSDWEGPYEQYF.

The rearrangement uses TRBV13 and TRBJ2-7; 9 nucleotides line up with TRBD1. J was trimmed by 5 bases and V by 4 bases; bases with no gene match: 9. The germline V gene has CDR1 PRHDT and CDR2 FYEKMQ (reference sequence). This CDR3 is built from 15 residues. CDR3 amino acids: CASSSPGQGGDEQYF. The CDR3 DNA sequence: TGTGCCAGCAGCTCACCGGGACAGGGTGGGGACGAGCAGTACTTC.

This chain joins TRBV29-1 and TRBJ1-2; D not certain. The CDR3 runs to 11 residues. Germline V gene sequence: CDR1 SQVTM, CDR2 ANQGSEA. V dropped 2 bases and J dropped 6 bases, with 7 bases sitting between them. The CDR3 spells CSVELAHGYTF. The CDR3 nucleotides read TGCAGCGTTGAACTGGCTCATGGCTACACCTTC.

V is TRBV29-1 and J is TRBJ2-5, with a weak D call TRBD2 (6 bases). The CDR3 contains 11 residues. V was pared by 4 bases and J by 7 bases, with 10 bases between. In germline, CDR1 is SQVTM, CDR2 ANQGSEA. The DNA for the CDR3 is TGCAGCGTTGGTCAGGGAGGGACCCAGTACTTC. It codes for CSVGQGGTQYF.

This chain connects TRBV6-6 to TRBJ2-2, with D unresolved. CDR1 is MNHNY and CDR2 is SVGAGI in the germline V gene (reference sequence). This CDR3 spans 15 amino acids. The ends were cut back, 6 bases at V and 2 bases at J, with 13 bases in the middle. The CDR3 protein is CASSPLSLNTGELFF. The DNA of the CDR3 is TGTGCCAGCAGCCCACTTTCCCTCAACACCGGGGAGCTGTTTTTT.

The genes are TRBV5-4 and TRBJ1-2; 10 nucleotides agree with TRBD1. J lost 4 bases, V lost 0 bases, and 3 bases had no gene match. This CDR3 is 15 amino acids long. Germline CDR1 is SGHNT and CDR2 is YYREEE (reference sequence). CDR3 sequence (DNA): TGTGCCAGCAGCTTGGTGGGACAGGGGTCCTATGGCTACACCTTC. Translation gives CASSLVGQGSYGYTF.

This sequence joins TRBV6-6 and TRBJ1-5; D ambiguous. Trimming stripped 7 bases from V and 7 bases from J, with 11 bases between. Germline V gene sequence: CDR1 MNHNY, CDR2 SVGAGI (reference sequence). The CDR3 has 12 amino acids. CDR3 DNA: TGTGCCAGCATGGGGAGTTGGCAGCCCCAGCATTTT. It codes for CASMGSWQPQHF.

This clone occurred a few times. The genes are TRBV5-1 and TRBJ1-3, with D maybe TRBD1 (5 bases). Germline V lookup: CDR1 SGHRS, CDR2 YFSETQ. The CDR3 covers 14 residues. V gave up 0 bases and J gave up 1 base, with 5 bases separating them. The CDR3 coding sequence is TGCGCCAGCAGCTTGGGACAGTCTGGAAACACCATATATTTT. As protein: CASSLGQSGNTIYF.

This sequence joins TRBV7-2 and TRBJ2-3; no definite D call. This CDR3 is 13 amino acids long. Trimming took 3 bases from V and 2 from J, leaving 6 bases between them. From germline, CDR1 is SGHTA and CDR2 FQGNSA. The CDR3 nucleotides are TGTGCCAGCAGCTTCTACGTCACAGATACGCAGTATTTT. Translation gives CASSFYVTDTQYF.

V usage is TRBV9 and J usage is TRBJ2-4; perhaps TRBD2 as D (5 bases). The CDR3 loop spans 15 amino acids. CDR1 and CDR2 (germline): SGDLS, YYNGEE. Trimming pared 4 bases from V and 2 bases from J, leaving 13 bases between. Written as DNA, the CDR3 is TGTGCCAGCAGCCCAACCACGGGGACCAAAAACATTCAGTACTTC. This sequence encodes CASSPTTGTKNIQYF. The whole variable domain, filled in from reference TRBV9 and TRBJ2-4, reads DSGVTQTPKHLITATGQRVTLRCSPRSGDLSVYWYQQSLDQGLQFLIQYYNGEERAKGNILERFSAQQFPDLHSELNLSSLELGDSALYFCASSPTTGTKNIQYFGAGTRLSVL.

The J gene is TRBJ2-7, the V gene TRBV15; TRBD2 matches at 10 bases. Trimming took 5 bases from V and 2 from J; bases not matched to a gene: 9. In germline, CDR1 is LNHNV, CDR2 YYDKDF (reference sequence). The CDR3 is made up of 16 amino acids. The CDR3 DNA follows: TGTGCCACCAGCCGACTCCGTAGCGGGAGGCCCTACGAGCAGTACTTC. Its protein product is CATSRLRSGRPYEQYF.

This clone showed up just a few times. This sequence joins TRBV29-1 and TRBJ1-2; the match to TRBD1 covers 10 bases. The CDR3 totals 13 residues. Germline V gene data show CDR1 as SQVTM and CDR2 as ANQGSEA. The V segment lost 3 bases and the J segment 8 bases; nucleotides outside the gene matches: 6. The chain's CDR3 is CSVDRGTGVGYTF. As DNA, the CDR3 is TGCAGCGTTGATCGTGGGACAGGGGTCGGCTACACCTTC.

The chain couples TRBV2 to TRBJ2-3; no clear D. Per germline, CDR1 SNHLY and CDR2 FYNNEI. The V and J ends lost 10 bases and 0 bases respectively, with 14 bases between them. This CDR3 is 14 amino acids long. CDR3 sequence: CATLTGSSTDTQYF. In DNA, the CDR3 is TGTGCCACTTTGACTGGTTCTAGCACAGATACGCAGTATTTT.

V usage is TRBV7-2 and J usage is TRBJ1-2; the match to TRBD1 covers 7 bases. Germline V gives CDR1 SGHTA, CDR2 FQGNSA. The CDR3 has 15 residues. V shed 6 bases, J shed 0 bases, and the junction held 7 bases outside the gene matches. The CDR3 protein is CASRKTGSPNYGYTF. The CDR3 region has the DNA TGTGCCAGCAGGAAGACAGGGTCCCCTAACTATGGCTACACCTTC.

The chain joins TRBV2 to TRBJ2-2; TRBD1 matches 7 bases. Germline assignment: CDR1 SNHLY and CDR2 FYNNEI. V was pared by 7 bases and J by 2 bases, with 4 bases of the junction left unmatched. The CDR3 is 14 residues long. The CDR3 is CASTNRGNTGELFF. CDR3 nucleotides: TGTGCCAGCACTAACAGGGGAAACACCGGGGAGCTGTTTTTT. Combining the CDR3 with reference TRBV2 and TRBJ2-2 gives the whole variable domain EPEVTQTPSHQVTQMGQEVILRCVPISNHLYFYWYRQILGQKVEFLVSFYNNEISEKSEIFDDQFSVERPDGSNFTLKIRSTKLEDSAMYFCASTNRGNTGELFFGEGSRLTVL.

The count of this clone is one. This chain connects TRBV5-6 to TRBJ2-5; a weak D match, TRBD1 (5 bases). The CDR3 runs to 16 residues. Looked up from germline, CDR1 is SGHDT and CDR2 is YYEEEE. Trimming cost V 0 bases and J 0 bases, with 12 bases left between them. In DNA, the CDR3 is TGTGCCAGCAGCTTGGGGTTCCAGGGCTACCAAGAGACCCAGTACTTC. Translating it yields CASSLGFQGYQETQYF.

V usage is TRBV19 and J usage is TRBJ2-2; 10 bases agree with TRBD1. Germline CDR1 reads LNHDA; CDR2 reads SQIVND (reference sequence). Unmatched junction bases numbered 3, after V lost 4 bases and J lost 1 base. The CDR3 consists of 16 residues. This CDR3 reads CASSNRDRGNTGELFF. The CDR3 nucleotides read TGTGCCAGTAGTAACCGGGACAGGGGGAACACCGGGGAGCTGTTTTTT.

This chain joins TRBV19 and TRBJ2-7; 7 bases align to TRBD2. The CDR3 is made up of 16 amino acids. Germline lookup yields CDR1 LNHDA and CDR2 SQIVND (reference sequence). The ends lost 6 bases at V and 1 base at J; junction bases unmatched: 12. The CDR3 loop reads CASSHTGTTISYEQYF. In DNA, the CDR3 is TGTGCCAGTAGCCATACCGGGACTACCATTTCCTACGAGCAGTACTTC.

This rearrangement joins TRBV19 to TRBJ2-7; 8 bases are shared with TRBD2. The germline V gene has CDR1 LNHDA and CDR2 SQIVND (reference sequence). CDR3 length: 13 residues. Losses at the gene ends were 6 bases for V and 6 bases for J; bases not matched to a gene: 7. The CDR3 is CASSTGTRGEQYF. The CDR3 DNA reads as TGTGCCAGTAGCACCGGGACTAGGGGCGAGCAGTACTTC.

The V and J genes are TRBV29-1 and TRBJ2-3, with D possibly TRBD1 on 6 matching bases. Per germline, CDR1 SQVTM and CDR2 ANQGSEA. The CDR3 sequence is 13 residues long. Trimming stripped 8 bases from V and 2 bases from J, with 14 bases between. CDR3 sequence: CSTTDRITDTQYF. The CDR3 region has the DNA TGCAGCACAACAGACAGGATCACAGATACGCAGTATTTT.

V gene TRBV2 combines with J gene TRBJ1-4; D remains ambiguous. CDR1 and CDR2 (germline): SNHLY, FYNNEI. This CDR3 spans 12 amino acids. V shed 5 bases and J shed 3 bases, with 4 bases lying between them. CDR3 in amino acids: CASSLPNEKLFF. The CDR3 DNA reads as TGTGCCAGCAGTTTACCTAATGAAAAACTGTTTTTT.

The V call is TRBV28, the J call TRBJ1-2, with D possibly TRBD1 on 6 matching bases. V was pared by 3 bases and J by 8 bases, with 16 bases between. The CDR3 is made up of 14 amino acids. Per germline, CDR1 MDHEN and CDR2 SYDVKM. This chain's CDR3 is CASSLGHRADGYTF. The CDR3 DNA follows: TGTGCCAGCAGTTTGGGTCACAGGGCGGACGGCTACACCTTC.

This clone was found a few times. J is TRBJ2-1 and V is TRBV10-3, with unresolved D. The V gene lost 2 bases and the J gene lost 2 bases, with 10 bases spanning the gap. CDR3 length equals 15 residues. Germline CDR1 and CDR2: ENHRY and SYGVKD. Written as DNA, the CDR3 is TGTGCCATCAGTGAGGGTGCTCTAACCTACAATGAGCAGTTCTTC. Protein sequence: CAISEGALTYNEQFF.

This clone was observed a few times. This chain connects TRBV5-1 to TRBJ2-7, with D possibly matching TRBD1 (6 bases). Germline V lookup: CDR1 SGHRS, CDR2 YFSETQ. The germline V and J ends were trimmed by 4 bases and 4 bases, with 18 bases remaining between them. The CDR3 is 15 residues long. CDR3 DNA: TGCGCCAGCAGCCGGAATCTGGACAGTCCTTACGAGCAGTACTTC. This translates into CASSRNLDSPYEQYF.

V usage is TRBV5-4 and J usage is TRBJ2-7; TRBD2 agrees at 11 bases. After removal of 4 bases from V and 6 bases from J, the junction contained 6 bases not matched to a gene. There are 14 residues in the CDR3. The germline CDR1 and CDR2 sequences are SGHNT and YYREEE (reference sequence). Here the CDR3 DNA reads TGTGCCAGCAGCCAGACTAGCGGGACGGTCGAGCAGTACTTC. The encoded protein is CASSQTSGTVEQYF. Combining the CDR3 with reference TRBV5-4 and TRBJ2-7 gives the whole variable domain ETGVTQSPTHLIKTRGQQVTLRCSSQSGHNTVSWYQQALGQGPQFIFQYYREEENGRGNFPPRFSGLQFPNYSSELNVNALELDDSALYLCASSQTSGTVEQYFGPGTRLTVT.